This T cell receptor (beta chain) comes out of a study of cytomegalovirus exposure and HLA in healthy donors. V gave up 3 bases and J gave up 1 base, with 7 bases separating them. Looked up from germline, CDR1 is SGHTA and CDR2 is FQGNSA. This CDR3 has 15 amino acids. This clone was observed a few times. In the PCR, 60 Vbeta and 13 Jbeta primers were used. Original analysis: In a later analysis, about 9.9 million of tens of millions of unique beta chains occurred in at least two donors. Method: immunoSEQ multiplex PCR; TCRdb's copy keeps in-frame clones and lacks some. That table gives V, J and clone size, and the DNA gave D and trimming. The sample records 45,000 to 60,000 clones, roughly 80% being singletons.

Sample: PBMCs. This sequence was found in a young man in good health and CMV-seropositive. The genes are TRBV7-2 and TRBJ2-6; perhaps TRBD1 as D (5 bases). The CDR3 DNA sequence: TGTGCCAGCAGCTTTGCAGGGTCTGGGGCCAACGTCCTGACTTTC. Translated: CASSFAGSGANVLTF.